This T cell receptor (beta chain) was recovered during a study of T-cell memory formation after mild COVID-19. Study-level findings and limits: CD4/CD8 balance held among clones contracting day 15 to 85, and later expanders leaned CD4+.

A remark on this clonotype: As yet, its antigen is unknown.

TCRdb ran MiXCR on the 5' RACE reads and lists one entry per CDR3 protein. The repertoire holds about 140,000 distinct CDR3 sequences, with 13% to 15% as singletons. CDR1 is SGHTA, CDR2 FQGNSA, per germline. This CDR3 is 14 amino acids long. V dropped 4 bases and J dropped 0 bases, with 8 bases sitting between them. The chain uses TRBV7-2 and TRBJ2-3, with unresolved D. The sample taken for sequencing was PBMCs or a T cell subset sorted from them (not recorded which). The receptor's source is an adult woman who had mild COVID-19 (a few samples of this study predate the infection). Cell type and time point are not known. CDR3 region: CASSSEISTDTQYF. The CDR3 nucleotides are TGTGCCAGCAGCTCAGAGATTAGCACAGATACGCAGTATTTT.